These T cell receptor beta chains were read from a single sample in a study of cytomegalovirus exposure and HLA in healthy donors. Generated by immunoSEQ multiplex PCR, the TCRdb table keeps only in-frame clones and is missing some. The sample lists about 160,000 clones; about 90% were seen once. The sample consisted of PBMCs. These receptors were collected from a young woman in good health and CMV-seropositive. The CDR3 runs from the conserved cysteine through the conserved F or W. A D gene is named only where the DNA matches it firmly. Not all rows give a size; the values are once, few, many and, for expanded clones, a class.

D,V,J,size,CDR3,DNA
-,TRBV23-1,TRBJ2-7,-,CASSHAGREQYF,TGCGCCAGCAGTCATGCGGGACGCGAGCAGTACTTC
TRBD2,TRBV28,TRBJ2-7,-,CAEGRERRDEQYF,TGTGCCGAGGGGAGGGAGAGGAGGGACGAGCAGTACTTC
TRBD2,TRBV11-2,TRBJ2-3,once,CASSPRGSGRTDTQYF,TGTGCCAGCAGCCCCAGAGGTAGCGGGCGCACAGATACGCAGTATTTT
TRBD2,TRBV6-1,TRBJ2-5,-,CASSEMGLAGMETQYF,TGTGCCAGCAGTGAAATGGGCCTAGCGGGAATGGAGACCCAGTACTTC
-,TRBV7-2,TRBJ1-4,-,CASRRPGINEKLFF,TGTGCCAGCCGTCGGCCCGGGATCAATGAAAAACTGTTTTTT
-,TRBV11-2,TRBJ1-3,-,CASSHAGSSSGNTIYF,TGTGCCAGCAGCCACGCGGGCTCTAGCTCTGGAAACACCATATATTTT
TRBD2,TRBV2,TRBJ2-3,-,CASSEAGLAGSTDTQYF,TGTGCCAGCAGTGAAGCAGGTCTAGCGGGGTCCACAGATACGCAGTATTTT
-,TRBV6-5,TRBJ1-1,-,CGSTVDLNTEAFF,TGTGGCAGCACCGTAGATCTGAACACTGAAGCTTTCTTT
-,TRBV27,TRBJ1-6,-,CASSLHSPSPLHF,TGTGCCAGCAGTTTACACTCTCCTTCACCCCTCCACTTT
TRBD2,TRBV18,TRBJ2-1,-,CASSSVRQRGNYNEQFF,TGTGCCAGCTCATCTGTTCGCCAGCGGGGAAACTACAATGAGCAGTTCTTC
TRBD2,TRBV6-1,TRBJ2-1,-,CASSESGGPFNEQFF,TGTGCCAGCAGCGAGAGCGGGGGCCCCTTCAATGAGCAGTTCTTC